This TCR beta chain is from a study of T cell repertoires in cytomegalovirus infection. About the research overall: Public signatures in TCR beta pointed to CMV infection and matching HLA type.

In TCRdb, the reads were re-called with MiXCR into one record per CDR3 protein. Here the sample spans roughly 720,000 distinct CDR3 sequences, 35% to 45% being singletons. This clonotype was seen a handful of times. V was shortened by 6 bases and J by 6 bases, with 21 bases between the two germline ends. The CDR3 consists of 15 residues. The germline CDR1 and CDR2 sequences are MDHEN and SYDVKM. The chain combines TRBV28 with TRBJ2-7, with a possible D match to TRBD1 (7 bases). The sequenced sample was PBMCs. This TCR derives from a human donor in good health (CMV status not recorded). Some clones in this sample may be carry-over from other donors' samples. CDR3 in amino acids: CASSLQGRGVSEQYF. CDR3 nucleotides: TGTGCCAGCAGCCTACAGGGCAGGGGGGTTTCCGAGCAGTACTTC.